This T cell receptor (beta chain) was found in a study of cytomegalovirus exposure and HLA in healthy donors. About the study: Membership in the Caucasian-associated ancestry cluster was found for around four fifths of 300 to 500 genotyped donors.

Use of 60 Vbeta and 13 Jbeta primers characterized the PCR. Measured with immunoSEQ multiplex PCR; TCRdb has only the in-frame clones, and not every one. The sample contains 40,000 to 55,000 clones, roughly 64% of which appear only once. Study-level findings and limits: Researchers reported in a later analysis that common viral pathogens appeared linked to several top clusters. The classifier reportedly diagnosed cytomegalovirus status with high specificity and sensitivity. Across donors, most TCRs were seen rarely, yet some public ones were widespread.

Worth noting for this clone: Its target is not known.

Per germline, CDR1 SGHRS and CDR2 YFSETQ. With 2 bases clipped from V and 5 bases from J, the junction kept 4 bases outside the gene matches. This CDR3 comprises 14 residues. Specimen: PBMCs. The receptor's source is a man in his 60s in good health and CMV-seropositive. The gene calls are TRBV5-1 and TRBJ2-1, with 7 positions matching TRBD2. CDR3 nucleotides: TGCGCCAGCAGCTTTAGCGGGCCCGACAATGAGCAGTTCTTC. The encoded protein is CASSFSGPDNEQFF.